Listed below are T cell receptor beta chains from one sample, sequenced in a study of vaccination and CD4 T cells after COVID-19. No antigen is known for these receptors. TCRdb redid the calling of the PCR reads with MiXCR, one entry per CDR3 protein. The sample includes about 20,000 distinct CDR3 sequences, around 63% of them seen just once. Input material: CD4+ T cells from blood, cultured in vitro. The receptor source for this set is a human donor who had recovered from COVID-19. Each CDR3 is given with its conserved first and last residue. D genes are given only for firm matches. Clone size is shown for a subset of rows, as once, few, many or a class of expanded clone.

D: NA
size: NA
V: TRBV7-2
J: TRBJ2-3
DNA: TGTGCCAGCAGCCGCTTAAGAGCTCCCTCGGATACGCAGTATTTT
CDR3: CASSRLRAPSDTQYF

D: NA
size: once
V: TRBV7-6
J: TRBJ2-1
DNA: TGTGCCAGCAGCCTGACATTCTACAATGAGCAGTTCTTC
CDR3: CASSLTFYNEQFF

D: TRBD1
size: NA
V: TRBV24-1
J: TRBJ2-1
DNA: TGTGCCACCAGTGGCCTGGACAGGGTGAGGTACAATGAGCAGTTCTTC
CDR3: CATSGLDRVRYNEQFF

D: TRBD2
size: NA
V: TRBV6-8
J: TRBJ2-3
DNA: TGTGCCAGCAGTTACGGAGCGGGAGGGCCGACGGATACGCAGTATTTT
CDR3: CASSYGAGGPTDTQYF

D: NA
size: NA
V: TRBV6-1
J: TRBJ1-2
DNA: TGTGCCAGCAGTCGCCCCGGGACCGGCTACACCTTC
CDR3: CASSRPGTGYTF

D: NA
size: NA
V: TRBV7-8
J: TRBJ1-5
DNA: TGTGCCAGCAGCTCCGACAGCCAAGGAGGTCAGCCCCAGCATTTT
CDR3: CASSSDSQGGQPQHF

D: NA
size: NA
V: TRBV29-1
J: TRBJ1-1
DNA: TGCAGCGTTGGTGGCAGCTTGAACACTGAAGCTTTCTTT
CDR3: CSVGGSLNTEAFF

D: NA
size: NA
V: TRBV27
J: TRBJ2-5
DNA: TGTGCCAGCAGTTTAAGGGACCGGGAGACCCAGTACTTC
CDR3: CASSLRDRETQYF

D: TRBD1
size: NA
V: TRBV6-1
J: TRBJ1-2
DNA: TGTGCCAGCACCTCGACAGGGGAAGGCTACACCTTC
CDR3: CASTSTGEGYTF

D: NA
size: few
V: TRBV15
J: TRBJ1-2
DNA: TGTGCCACCAGCAGTCGAGGGGAAGATGGCTACACCTTC
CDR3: CATSSRGEDGYTF

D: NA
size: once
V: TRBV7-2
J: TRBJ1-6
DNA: TGTGCCAGCAGCTTCTTAAATGTTTCACCCCTCCACTTT
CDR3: CASSFLNVSPLHF

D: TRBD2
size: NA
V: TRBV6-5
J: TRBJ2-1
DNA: TGTGCCAGCAGTTACTTAGGCGGGAGAACGTTCTTC
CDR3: CASSYLGGRTFF

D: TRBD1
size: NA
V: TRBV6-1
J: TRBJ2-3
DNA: TGTGCCAGCAGCCCGGGACAGCGCACAGATACGCAGTATTTT
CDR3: CASSPGQRTDTQYF

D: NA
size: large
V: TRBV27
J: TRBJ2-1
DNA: TGTGCCAGCAGTTTCCAGGGGAGCTCCTACAATGAGCAGTTCTTC
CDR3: CASSFQGSSYNEQFF

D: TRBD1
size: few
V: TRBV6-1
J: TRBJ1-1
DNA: TGTGCCTGCAGTCGTACAGGGGGGAACACTGAAGCTTTCTTT
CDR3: CACSRTGGNTEAFF

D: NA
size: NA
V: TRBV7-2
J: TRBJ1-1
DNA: TGTGCCAGCAGCTTAGCGATCGGTGGTGCTGAAGCTTTCTTT
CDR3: CASSLAIGGAEAFF

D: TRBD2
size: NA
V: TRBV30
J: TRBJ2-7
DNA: TGTGCCTGGAGTGAGACTCCGGGGGGCGAGCAGTACTTC
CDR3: CAWSETPGGEQYF

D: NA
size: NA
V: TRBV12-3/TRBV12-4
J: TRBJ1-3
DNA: TGTGCCAGCAATCGCAGGGAAGACGGAAACACCATATATTTT
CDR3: CASNRREDGNTIYF

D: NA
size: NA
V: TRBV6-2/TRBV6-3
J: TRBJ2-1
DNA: TGTGCCAGCAGTCCCCCACAGGGACGGGAGCAGTTCTTC
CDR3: CASSPPQGREQFF

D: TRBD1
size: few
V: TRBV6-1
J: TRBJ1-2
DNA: TGTGCCAGCAGCCCGGGACAGGGCCCCTATGGCTACACCTTC
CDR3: CASSPGQGPYGYTF

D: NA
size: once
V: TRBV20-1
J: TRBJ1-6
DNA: TGCAGTGCTAGAAGGGCAGGGAGCTCCTATAATTCACCCCTCCACTTT
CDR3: CSARRAGSSYNSPLHF

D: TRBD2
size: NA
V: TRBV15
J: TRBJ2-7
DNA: TGTGCCACCAGCAGGGGGGGGAGGGACGAGCAGTACTTC
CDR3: CATSRGGRDEQYF

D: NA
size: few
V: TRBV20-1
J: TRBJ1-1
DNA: TGCAGTGCTAGAGCCGACAGGAACACTGAAGCTTTCTTT
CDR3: CSARADRNTEAFF

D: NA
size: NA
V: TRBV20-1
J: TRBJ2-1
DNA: TGCAGTGCTGGGGTTAGGGGGTCAAATGAGCAGTTCTTC
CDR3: CSAGVRGSNEQFF

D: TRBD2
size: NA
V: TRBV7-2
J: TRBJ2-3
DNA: TGTGCCAGCAGCGACCGACTAGCGGGAGGAGCAGATACGCAGTATTTT
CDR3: CASSDRLAGGADTQYF

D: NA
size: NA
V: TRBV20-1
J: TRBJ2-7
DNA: TGCAGTGCTGGTGGTCGCTCCTACGAGCAGTACTTC
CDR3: CSAGGRSYEQYF

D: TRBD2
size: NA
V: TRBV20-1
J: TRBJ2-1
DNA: TGCAGTGCTAGATCACATAGCGGGAGGCTTTACAATGAGCAGTTCTTC
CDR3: CSARSHSGRLYNEQFF

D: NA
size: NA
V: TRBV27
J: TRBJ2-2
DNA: TGTGCCAGCAGTCCCTACACCGGGGAGCTGTTTTTT
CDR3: CASSPYTGELFF

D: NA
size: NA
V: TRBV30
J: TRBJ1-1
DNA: TGTGCCTGGGACAGGTCTGGCACTGAAGCTTTCTTT
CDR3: CAWDRSGTEAFF

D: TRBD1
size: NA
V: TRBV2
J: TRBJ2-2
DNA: TGTGCCAGCAGCTACGGGACAGGGAGTGTCGGGGAGCTGTTTTTT
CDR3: CASSYGTGSVGELFF

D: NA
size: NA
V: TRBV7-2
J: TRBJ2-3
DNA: TGTGCCAGCAGCTTAGCAGGGCTGGGAGATACGCAGTATTTT
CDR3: CASSLAGLGDTQYF

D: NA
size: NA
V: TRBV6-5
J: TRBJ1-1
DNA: TGTGCCAGCAGTTACTCGATGTGGGGGACCCCTCAGAACACTGAAGCTTTCTTT
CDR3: CASSYSMWGTPQNTEAFF

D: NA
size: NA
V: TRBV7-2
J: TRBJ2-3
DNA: TGTGCCAGCAGCTTCACAGATACGCAGTATTTT
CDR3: CASSFTDTQYF

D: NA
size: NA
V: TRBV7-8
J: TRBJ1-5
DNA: TGTGCCAGCAGCTTGCTTACCTGGGGGCCCCAGCATTTT
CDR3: CASSLLTWGPQHF

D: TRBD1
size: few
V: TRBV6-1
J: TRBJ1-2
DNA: TGTGCCAGCAGCCTCCACAGGACAGGGGTAGGCTACACCTTC
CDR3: CASSLHRTGVGYTF

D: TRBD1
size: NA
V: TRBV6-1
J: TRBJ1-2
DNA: TGTGCCAGCAGAAATCAGGGGGCCGTCTATGGCTACACCTTC
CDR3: CASRNQGAVYGYTF

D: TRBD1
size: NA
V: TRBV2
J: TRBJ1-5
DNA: TGTGCCAGCAGTGTCGGGACAGATAGCAATCAGCCCCAGCATTTT
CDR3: CASSVGTDSNQPQHF

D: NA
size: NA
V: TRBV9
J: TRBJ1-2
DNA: TGTGCCAGCAGCCCGAGTATGAGGGGGGGTGGCTACACCTTC
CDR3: CASSPSMRGGGYTF

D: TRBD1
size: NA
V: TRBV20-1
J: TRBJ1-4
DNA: TGCAGTGCTTCACGGAACAGGGGAGAGGGCAAACTGTTTTTT
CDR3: CSASRNRGEGKLFF

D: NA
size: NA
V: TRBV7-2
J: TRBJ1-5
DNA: TGTGCCAGCAGCCTGGACCGAAATCAGCCCCAGCATTTT
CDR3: CASSLDRNQPQHF

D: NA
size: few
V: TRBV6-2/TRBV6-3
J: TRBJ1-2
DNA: TGTGCCAGCAGTTACGGACGCGGCTACACCTTC
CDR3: CASSYGRGYTF

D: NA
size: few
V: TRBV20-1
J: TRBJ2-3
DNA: TGCAGTGCTAGGGGCGGGTACAGGCGGACTAGCACAGATACGCAGTATTTT
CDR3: CSARGGYRRTSTDTQYF

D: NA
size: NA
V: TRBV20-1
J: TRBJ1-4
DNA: TGCAGTGCTAAATTCGGAGACCTCAGTTTTAATGAAAAACTGTTTTTT
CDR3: CSAKFGDLSFNEKLFF

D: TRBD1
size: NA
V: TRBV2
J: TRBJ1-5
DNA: TGTGCCAGCAGCCGACAGGGGGGCCATAATCAGCCCCAGCATTTT
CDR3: CASSRQGGHNQPQHF

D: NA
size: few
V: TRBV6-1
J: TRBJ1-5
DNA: TGTGCCAGCAGCAGGCAGGGGACCCCCAATCAGCCCCAGCATTTT
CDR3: CASSRQGTPNQPQHF

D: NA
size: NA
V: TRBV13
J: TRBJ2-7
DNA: TGTGCCAGCAGCTTAGGTGGGGGGTCCTACGAGCAGTACTTC
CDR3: CASSLGGGSYEQYF

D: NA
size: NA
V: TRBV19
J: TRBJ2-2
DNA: TGTGCCAGTAAAGACGGTATTACGACCGGGGAGCTGTTTTTT
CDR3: CASKDGITTGELFF

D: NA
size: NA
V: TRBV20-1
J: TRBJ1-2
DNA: TGCAGTGCTGGCCGGGAAGGGTTGGAAGGCTACACCTTC
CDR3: CSAGREGLEGYTF

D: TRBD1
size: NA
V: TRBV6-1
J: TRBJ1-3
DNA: TGTGCCAGCAGTGACCCGCGACAGGGGAGGGGTGGAAACACCATATATTTT
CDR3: CASSDPRQGRGGNTIYF

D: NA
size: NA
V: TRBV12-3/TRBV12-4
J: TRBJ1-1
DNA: TGTGCCAGCAGTCCCCATGATGCCTGGGCTTTCTTT
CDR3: CASSPHDAWAFF

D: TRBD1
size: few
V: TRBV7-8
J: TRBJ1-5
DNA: TGTGCCAGCAGTACGGCAGGGGGCATTAGCAATCAGCCCCAGCATTTT
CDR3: CASSTAGGISNQPQHF

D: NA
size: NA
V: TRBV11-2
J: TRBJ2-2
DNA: TGTGCCAGCAGCTTGGGTACGACCGGGGAGCTGTTTTTT
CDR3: CASSLGTTGELFF

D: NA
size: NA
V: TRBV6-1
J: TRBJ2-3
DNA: TGTGCCAGCAGGAGGTTGGTAGATACGCAGTATTTT
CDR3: CASRRLVDTQYF

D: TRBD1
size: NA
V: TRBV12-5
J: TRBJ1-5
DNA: TGTGCTAGTGGTTTGGGCCAGGGGGGCGGCAATCAGCCCCAGCATTTT
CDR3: CASGLGQGGGNQPQHF

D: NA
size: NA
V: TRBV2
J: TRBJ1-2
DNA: TGTGCCAGCAGTACAGGGATAGGCTACACCTTC
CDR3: CASSTGIGYTF

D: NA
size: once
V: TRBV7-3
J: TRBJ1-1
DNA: TGTGCCAGCAGCTGGAGCGGGGGAGGGGCTGAAGCTTTCTTT
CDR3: CASSWSGGGAEAFF

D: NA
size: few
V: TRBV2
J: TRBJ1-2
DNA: TGTGCCAGCAGCGTGGTGAATAACTATGGCTACACCTTC
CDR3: CASSVVNNYGYTF

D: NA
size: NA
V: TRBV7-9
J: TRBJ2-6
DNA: TGTGCCAGCAGCCAGGACAGACCCTCTGGGGCCAACGTCCTGACTTTC
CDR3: CASSQDRPSGANVLTF

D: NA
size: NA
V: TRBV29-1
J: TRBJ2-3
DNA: TGCAGCGTTGAAACGGGGGATAGCACAGATACGCAGTATTTT
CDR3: CSVETGDSTDTQYF

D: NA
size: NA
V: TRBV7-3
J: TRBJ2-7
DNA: TGTGCCAGCAGCAGTTATTTGGCCCCCTACGAGCAGTACTTC
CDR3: CASSSYLAPYEQYF